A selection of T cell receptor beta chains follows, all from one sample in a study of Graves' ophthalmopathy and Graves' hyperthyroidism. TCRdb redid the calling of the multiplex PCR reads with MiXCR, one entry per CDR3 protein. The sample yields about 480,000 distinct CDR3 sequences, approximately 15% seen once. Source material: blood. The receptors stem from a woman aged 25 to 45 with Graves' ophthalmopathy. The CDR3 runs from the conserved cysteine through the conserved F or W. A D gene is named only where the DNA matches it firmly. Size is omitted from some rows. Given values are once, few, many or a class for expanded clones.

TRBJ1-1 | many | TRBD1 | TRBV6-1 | TGTGCCAGCAGCTGGGACAGGGTTGAGAACACTGAAGCTTTCTTT | CASSWDRVENTEAFF
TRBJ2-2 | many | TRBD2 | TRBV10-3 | TGTGCCATCAGGACCGGGACTAGCGGGAACACCGGGGAGCTGTTTTTT | CAIRTGTSGNTGELFF
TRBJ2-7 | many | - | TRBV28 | TGTGCCAGCAGCCACAGGAACCAGTACTTC | CASSHRNQYF
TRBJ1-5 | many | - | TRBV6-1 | TGTGCCAGCAGTCGCAGAGCAGTCACCGGGAACAATCAGCCCCAGCATTTT | CASSRRAVTGNNQPQHF
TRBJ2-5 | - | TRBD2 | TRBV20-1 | TGCAGTGCCCCCCGACTAGCGGGGGACCGATTCCGAGAGACCCAGTACTTC | CSAPRLAGDRFRETQYF
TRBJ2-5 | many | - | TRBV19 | TGTGCCAGTAGTAAGGGGGGGCTTCAAGAGACCCAGTACTTC | CASSKGGLQETQYF
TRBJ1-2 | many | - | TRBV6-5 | TGTGCCAGCAGAACAGGGATTAACTATGGCTACACCTTC | CASRTGINYGYTF
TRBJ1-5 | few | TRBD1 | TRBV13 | TGTGCCAGCAGCTTAGGTGCCGGGACAGGGAATCAGCCCCAGCATTTT | CASSLGAGTGNQPQHF
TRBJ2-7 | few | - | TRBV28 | TGTGCCAGCAGTTCCCCCTCGTACAGGGTACCCTACGAGCAGTACTTC | CASSSPSYRVPYEQYF
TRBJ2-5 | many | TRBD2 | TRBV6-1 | TGTGCCAGCAGTGTTGCAGCGGGAGAGTTGGGGACCCAGTACTTC | CASSVAAGELGTQYF
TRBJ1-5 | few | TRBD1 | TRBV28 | TGTGCCAGCAGTTTACCCGGGACAGGGGGCGCGTCTCAGCCCCAGCATTTT | CASSLPGTGGASQPQHF
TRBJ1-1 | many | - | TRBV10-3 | TGTGCCATCAAGGAGAGGACTGAAGCTTTCTTT | CAIKERTEAFF
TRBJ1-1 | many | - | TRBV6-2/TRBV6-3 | TGTGCCAGCAGTTACTCGAGGGGGTCTCTGAACACTGAAGCTTTCTTT | CASSYSRGSLNTEAFF
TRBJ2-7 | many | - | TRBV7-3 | TGTGCCAGCAGCCCACTCCGCCGGGACGGGAGCTCCTACGAGCAGTACTTC | CASSPLRRDGSSYEQYF
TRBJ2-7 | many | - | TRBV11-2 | TGTGCCAGCAGCTTTTCGGGAAAGAACAGACAGCAGTACTTC | CASSFSGKNRQQYF
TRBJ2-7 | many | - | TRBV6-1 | TGTGCCAGCAGTGAAGAGGGGGTAGAGACCTACGAGCAGTACTTC | CASSEEGVETYEQYF
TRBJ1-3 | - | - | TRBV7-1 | TGTGCCAGCAGCTACCGGGTCAATCCTTATCTAAGCTCTGGAAACACCATATATTTT | CASSYRVNPYLSSGNTIYF
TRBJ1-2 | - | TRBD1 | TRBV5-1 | TGCGCCAGCAGCTTGGCTCCGGGACAGGGGAATTGGTCTGGCTACACCTTC | CASSLAPGQGNWSGYTF
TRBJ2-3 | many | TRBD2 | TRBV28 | TGTGCCAGCAGTCCATCGACTAGCGTGGCAGATACGCAGTATTTT | CASSPSTSVADTQYF
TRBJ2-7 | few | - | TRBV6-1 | TGTGCCAGCACCTTGGGCGGGCCCTACGAGCAGTACTTC | CASTLGGPYEQYF
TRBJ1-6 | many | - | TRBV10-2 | TGCGCCAGCAGCCGACCCACAAATTCACCCCTCCACTTT | CASSRPTNSPLHF
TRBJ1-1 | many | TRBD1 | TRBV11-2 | TGTGCCAGCAGCTTATATCTGACAGGGATGAACACTGAAGCTTTCTTT | CASSLYLTGMNTEAFF
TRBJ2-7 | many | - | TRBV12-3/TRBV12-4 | TGTGCCAGCAGTTTGGCCCGCCGGACGAAGGAGCAGTACTTC | CASSLARRTKEQYF
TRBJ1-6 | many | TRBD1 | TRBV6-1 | TGTGCCAGCAGTGAAAGGACAGGGTTAAATTCACCCCTCCACTTT | CASSERTGLNSPLHF
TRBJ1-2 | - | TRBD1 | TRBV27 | TGTGCCAGCACCCCCCGCGCCGGGACAGGTGGCTACACCTTC | CASTPRAGTGGYTF
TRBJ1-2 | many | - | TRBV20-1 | TGCAGTGCAGCCCTCAAGGTTAACTATGGCTACACCTTC | CSAALKVNYGYTF
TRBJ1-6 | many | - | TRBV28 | TGTGCCAGCAGCTTAGTTACGGGTTCACCCCTCCACTTT | CASSLVTGSPLHF
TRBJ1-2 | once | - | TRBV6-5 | TGTGCCAGCAGTTACTCGTCGGAGTATGGCTACACCTTC | CASSYSSEYGYTF
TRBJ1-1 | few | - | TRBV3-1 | TGTGCCAGCAGCCAAGATCTCGGGGCGAACACTGAAGCTTTCTTT | CASSQDLGANTEAFF
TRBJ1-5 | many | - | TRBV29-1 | TGCAGCGTTTCAACCGGGACCCAAAATCAGCCCCAGCATTTT | CSVSTGTQNQPQHF
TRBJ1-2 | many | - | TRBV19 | TGTGCCAGTAGTATAGATGAGGGACGGAAGAACTATGGCTACACCTTC | CASSIDEGRKNYGYTF
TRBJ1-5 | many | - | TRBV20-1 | TGCAGTGCTAGAGATTTCCGGGAAGGGTCGGCTCAGCCCCAGCATTTT | CSARDFREGSAQPQHF
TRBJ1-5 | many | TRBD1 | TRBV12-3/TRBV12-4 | TGTGCCAGCAGTACGGGACAGGGACTATCCCAGCATTTT | CASSTGQGLSQHF
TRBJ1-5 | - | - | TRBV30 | TGTGCCTGGAGTGTAGGCGTAGGGGGGGATAATCAGCCCCAGCATTTT | CAWSVGVGGDNQPQHF
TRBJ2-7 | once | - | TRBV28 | TGTGCCAGCAGTTTTGGGGCAGCAAGAGGGGGGGAGCAGTACTTC | CASSFGAARGGEQYF
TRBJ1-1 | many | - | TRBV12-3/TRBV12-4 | TGTGCCAGCAGGTACAGGGCCGAAGCTTTCTTT | CASRYRAEAFF
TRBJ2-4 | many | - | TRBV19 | TGTGCCAGTAGTACGATGCAGGAGGTAAACATTCAGTACTTC | CASSTMQEVNIQYF
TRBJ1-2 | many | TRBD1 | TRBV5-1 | TGCGCCAGCAGCTCGACAGGGTTCAGTGTTGGGTATGGCTACACCTTC | CASSSTGFSVGYGYTF
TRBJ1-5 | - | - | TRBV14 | TGTGCCAGCAGCCAAGGGTTATATCAGCCCCAGCATTTT | CASSQGLYQPQHF
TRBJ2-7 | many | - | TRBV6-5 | TGTGCCAGCAGTTACTCGGCAGATAGTTTACACTACGAGCAGTACTTC | CASSYSADSLHYEQYF
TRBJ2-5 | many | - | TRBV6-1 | TGTGCCAGCAGTGAAGCAGCAGGGGATCGAGAGACCCAGTACTTC | CASSEAAGDRETQYF
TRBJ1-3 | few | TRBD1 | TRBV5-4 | TGTGCCAGCAGCTTGACTACGGGGACAGGGGCAACCTCTGGAAACACCATATATTTT | CASSLTTGTGATSGNTIYF
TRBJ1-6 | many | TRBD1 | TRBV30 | TGTGCCTGGAGACAGGGGGCCGACTATAATTCACCCCTCCACTTT | CAWRQGADYNSPLHF
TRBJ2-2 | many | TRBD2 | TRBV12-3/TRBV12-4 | TGTGCCAGCATCCCCTCCGGCGGGAGGGCCGGCACCGGGGAGCTGTTTTTT | CASIPSGGRAGTGELFF
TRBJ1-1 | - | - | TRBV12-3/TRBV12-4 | TGTGCCAGCAGTTACGACCCTCGCGCGAACACTGAAGCTTTCTTT | CASSYDPRANTEAFF
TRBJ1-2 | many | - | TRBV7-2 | TGTGCCAGCAGCCGTAGCGGGGGCGCGGGGTATGGCTACACCTTC | CASSRSGGAGYGYTF
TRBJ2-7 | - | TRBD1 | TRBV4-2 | TGTGCCAGCAGCCAAGGGACAGGTTGGTCCTACGAGCAGTACTTC | CASSQGTGWSYEQYF